Each of the 7 T cell receptor beta chains below was sequenced from the same sample in a study of lung T cells in sarcoidosis with Löfgren's syndrome. Via MiXCR, TCRdb re-called the reads, giving one row per CDR3 protein. There are some 65,000 distinct CDR3 sequences in the sample; 21% occur only once, and approximately 2.4% lies in the top ten. The sample was CD4+ T cells from PBMCs. The receptors were gathered from a human donor with sarcoidosis (Löfgren's syndrome or another form), or a control subject (not recorded which).

This sequence joins TRBV29-1 and TRBJ2-7, with D maybe TRBD2 (5 bases). Germline CDR1 SQVTM, CDR2 ANQGSEA. Trimming took off 5 bases at V and 2 bases at J, with 16 bases between the two ends. There are 14 residues in the CDR3. In nucleotides, the CDR3 is TGCAGCGTTAAACCTGGACTGGGAGCCTACGAGCAGTACTTC. It encodes CSVKPGLGAYEQYF.

A few counts support this clonotype. V and J are TRBV5-1 and TRBJ1-2, with a weak D call TRBD1 (5 bases). V was pared by 0 bases and J by 0 bases, with 9 bases between. CDR3 length: 15 residues. CDR1 SGHRS and CDR2 YFSETQ come from the germline V gene. The CDR3 DNA sequence: TGCGCCAGCAGCTTGGTACAGGCATCTAACTATGGCTACACCTTC. Translated: CASSLVQASNYGYTF. The variable domain in full, with the rest retrieved from reference TRBV5-1 and TRBJ1-2, is KAGVTQTPRYLIKTRGQQVTLSCSPISGHRSVSWYQQTPGQGLQFLFEYFSETQRNKGNFPGRFSGRQFSNSRSEMNVSTLELGDSALYLCASSLVQASNYGYTFGSGTRLTVV.

The chain joins TRBV14 to TRBJ2-3; D remains ambiguous. Per germline, CDR1 SGHDN and CDR2 FVKESK. This CDR3 contains 14 residues. The germline V and J ends were trimmed by 4 bases and 2 bases, with 10 bases remaining between them. The CDR3 DNA reads as TGTGCCAGCAGCCTTTTAACGCCCACAGATACGCAGTATTTT. Translated, it gives CASSLLTPTDTQYF.

This clonotype has just one count. Possible read error: a much larger clone is one base away. This chain links TRBV27 with TRBJ1-1; TRBD1 is a possible D gene (6 bases). The germline V gene encodes CDR1 MNHEY and CDR2 SMNVEV (reference sequence). This CDR3 has 14 amino acids. The CDR3 DNA follows: TGTGCCAGCATTATACAAACGGGGGGCACTGGAGCTTTCTTT. Protein: CASIIQTGGTGAFF.

This clonotype has just a few counts. CDR3 region: CASRTTGNTIYF. As DNA, the CDR3 is TGTGCCAGCAGAACGACTGGAAACACCATATATTTT. The chain carries TRBV11-2 and TRBJ1-3, with no clear D. This CDR3 spans 12 amino acids. Germline V CDR1 and CDR2: SGHAT, FQNNGV. Trimming removed 6 bases from V and 2 bases from J, with 5 bases in between.

This clonotype was observed many times. V usage is TRBV20-1 and J usage is TRBJ2-3; D might be TRBD2 (5 bases). Germline CDR1 is DFQATT and CDR2 is SNEGSKA (reference sequence). The CDR3 loop spans 15 amino acids. Trimming took 3 bases from V and 2 from J, leaving 15 bases between them. The CDR3 nucleotides read TGCAGTGCTAGGCGGCGCGGGTTTAACACAGATACGCAGTATTTT. Its protein is CSARRRGFNTDTQYF.

In this sample, this clonotype turned up a few times. The rearrangement links TRBV29-1 to TRBJ2-7, with TRBD1 matching over 8 bases. The CDR3 covers 11 residues. Germline V gene lookup returns CDR1 SQVTM and CDR2 ANQGSEA. J gave up 8 bases and V 7 bases, and 7 bases lay outside the gene matches. CDR3 protein: CSALTGGKQYV. CDR3 sequence (DNA): TGCAGCGCACTTACAGGGGGTAAGCAGTACGTC.